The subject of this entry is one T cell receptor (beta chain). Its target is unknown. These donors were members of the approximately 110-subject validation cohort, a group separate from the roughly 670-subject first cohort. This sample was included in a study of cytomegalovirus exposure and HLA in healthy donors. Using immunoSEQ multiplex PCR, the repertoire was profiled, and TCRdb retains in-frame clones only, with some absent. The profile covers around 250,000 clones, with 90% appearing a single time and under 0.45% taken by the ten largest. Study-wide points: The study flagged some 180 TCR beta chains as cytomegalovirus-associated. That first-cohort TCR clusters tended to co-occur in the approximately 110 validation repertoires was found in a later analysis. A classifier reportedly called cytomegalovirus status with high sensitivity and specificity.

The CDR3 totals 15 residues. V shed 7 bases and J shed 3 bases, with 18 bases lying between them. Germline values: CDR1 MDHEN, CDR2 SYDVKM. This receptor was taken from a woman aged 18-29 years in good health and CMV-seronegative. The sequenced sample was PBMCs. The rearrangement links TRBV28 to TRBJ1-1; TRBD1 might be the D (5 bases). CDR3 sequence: CASTVGGSSDTEAFF. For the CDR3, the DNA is TGTGCCAGCACCGTTGGGGGGTCAAGTGACACTGAAGCTTTCTTT.